These 23 T cell receptor beta chains were all obtained from the same sample, sequenced in a study of cytomegalovirus exposure and HLA in healthy donors. The PCR contained 60 Vbeta and 13 Jbeta primers. Sequencing used immunoSEQ multiplex PCR; TCRdb keeps in-frame clones, though not all of them. The table has about 200,000 clones, 70% to 90% seen once. The material sequenced was PBMCs. The origin of the receptors is a woman aged 50 to 60 in good health and CMV-seronegative.

The chain recombines TRBV14 with TRBJ2-7, with 8 bases lining up with TRBD2. V trimming: 2 bases; J trimming: 0 bases; junction bases outside the gene matches: 6. Germline assignment: CDR1 SGHDN and CDR2 FVKESK. CDR3 length: 16 amino acids. This CDR3 reads CASSQTSGLSSYEQYF. The DNA for the CDR3 is TGTGCCAGCAGCCAAACTAGCGGTCTATCCTCCTACGAGCAGTACTTC. Using reference TRBV14 and TRBJ2-7 for the parts outside the CDR3, the full variable domain is EAGVTQFPSHSVIEKGQTVTLRCDPISGHDNLYWYRRVMGKEIKFLLHFVKESKQDESGMPNNRFLAERTGGTYSTLKVQPAELEDSGVYFCASSQTSGLSSYEQYFGPGTRLTVT.

The chain couples TRBV28 to TRBJ2-5; a possible D gene is TRBD1 (5 bases). The CDR3 is 14 residues long. Per the germline V gene, CDR1 is MDHEN and CDR2 is SYDVKM. V was shortened by 7 bases and J by 4 bases, with 16 bases between the two germline ends. The DNA of the CDR3 is TGTGCCAGCAAACCACAGGAATCCCTAGAGACCCAGTACTTC. This codes for CASKPQESLETQYF.

This clone has a single count. The chain uses TRBV4-1 and TRBJ2-7; 14 bases align to TRBD2. The junction had 9 bases not matched to a gene; V was cut back by 4 bases and J by 1 base. The CDR3 consists of 18 residues. CDR1 and CDR2 from the germline V gene are MGHRA and YSYEKL. As DNA, the CDR3 is TGCGCCAGCAGCCTGGGGACTAGCGGGAGAGGGTTATCCTACGAGCAGTACTTC. Translation gives CASSLGTSGRGLSYEQYF.

In regard to this clone: Compared with germline, one end of the junction differs, possibly owing to a read error. This chain joins TRBV4-3 and TRBJ1-2; 8 nucleotides agree with TRBD1. This CDR3 has 15 amino acids. Germline V gives CDR1 LGHNA, CDR2 YSLEER. The CDR3 DNA reads TGCGCCAGCAGTCCGACAGGGGAGGGGAGTTATGTCTACACCTTC. Protein: CASSPTGEGSYVYTF.

This sequence joins TRBV6-5 and TRBJ1-2, with D uncertain. Germline lookup yields CDR1 MNHEY and CDR2 SVGAGI. The CDR3 is 13 residues long. The CDR3 DNA follows: TGTGCAGACGAGGGTGACGCTGACTATGGCTACACCTTC. Amino acids: CADEGDADYGYTF.

This chain joins TRBV9 and TRBJ2-1, with TRBD2 matching over 10 bases. Germline CDR1 is SGDLS and CDR2 is YYNGEE. The CDR3 sequence is 15 residues long. The trim removed 0 bases at V and 5 bases at J, leaving 2 bases unmatched. The DNA for the CDR3 is TGTGCCAGCAGCGTAGGTCTAGCGGGGGACAATGAGCAGTTCTTC. Residues: CASSVGLAGDNEQFF.

The J gene is TRBJ2-7, the V gene TRBV28, with D possibly TRBD1 on 5 matching bases. This CDR3 has 14 residues. Germline V gene lookup returns CDR1 MDHEN and CDR2 SYDVKM. Trimming removed 6 bases at V and 8 bases at J, with 20 bases between. The CDR3 loop is CASRGVLDKDQQYF. In DNA, the CDR3 is TGTGCCAGCAGAGGGGTACTCGACAAGGACCAGCAGTACTTC.

The V call is TRBV11-2, the J call TRBJ2-4; the D is unclear. Trimming pared 4 bases from V and 1 base from J, leaving 8 bases between. The CDR3 has 14 residues. Germline V gives CDR1 SGHAT, CDR2 FQNNGV. CDR3 nucleotides: TGTGCCAGCAGCTCCCCCCAGGCCAAAAACATTCAGTACTTC. Protein sequence: CASSSPQAKNIQYF.

This chain connects TRBV5-4 to TRBJ2-3; tentatively, D is TRBD2 (7 bases). Trimming took off 4 bases at V and 3 bases at J, with 18 bases between the two ends. The CDR3 has 16 residues. Germline V lookup: CDR1 SGHNT, CDR2 YYREEE (reference sequence). The CDR3 reads CASSPKGGRETDTQYF. The CDR3 bases are TGTGCCAGCAGCCCGAAAGGGGGGCGGGAGACAGATACGCAGTATTTT.

The V gene is TRBV19, the J gene TRBJ2-2, with 7 bases aligning to TRBD1. V lost 7 bases and J lost 0; bases outside the gene matches: 11. Germline loops: CDR1 LNHDA, CDR2 SQIVND (reference sequence). The CDR3 loop spans 17 amino acids. The CDR3 DNA reads TGTGCCAGTACCTCATTGCCGGGACAGTCGAACACCGGGGAGCTGTTTTTT. This encodes CASTSLPGQSNTGELFF. Complete variable domain (other parts from reference TRBV19 and TRBJ2-2): DGGITQSPKYLFRKEGQNVTLSCEQNLNHDAMYWYRQDPGQGLRLIYYSQIVNDFQKGDIAEGYSVSREKKESFPLTVTSAQKNPTAFYLCASTSLPGQSNTGELFFGEGSRLTVL.

The gene calls are TRBV5-1 and TRBJ2-1, with 8 bases fitting TRBD1. V shed 5 bases, J shed 6 bases, and the junction held 7 bases outside the gene matches. The CDR3 is made up of 14 amino acids. Germline assignment: CDR1 SGHRS and CDR2 YFSETQ. The CDR3 here is CASSRRQGLNEQFF. The CDR3 DNA sequence: TGCGCCAGCAGTCGGCGACAGGGGCTCAATGAGCAGTTCTTC.

This clone has a single count. V gene TRBV27 combines with J gene TRBJ2-5, with D tentatively TRBD2 (8 bases). Trimming pared 7 bases from V and 5 bases from J, leaving 26 bases between. CDR1 is MNHEY and CDR2 is SMNVEV in the germline V gene (reference sequence). The CDR3 runs to 17 residues. The CDR3 is CASTRYGGAGGMETQYF. The CDR3 nucleotides are TGTGCCAGCACTCGTTACGGGGGGGCAGGGGGTATGGAGACCCAGTACTTC.

The V call is TRBV4-2, the J call TRBJ1-2; 9 bases agree with TRBD1. With V trimmed by 2 bases and J by 4 bases, 8 bases remained unmatched. Germline CDR1 LGHNA, CDR2 YNFKEQ. The CDR3 has 16 residues. Written as DNA, the CDR3 is TGTGCCAGCAGCCAACCCGTAAAACAGGGGGCCTATGGCTACACCTTC. It translates to CASSQPVKQGAYGYTF.

The CDR3 here is CAWREGSYGYTF. The DNA of the CDR3 is TGTGCCTGGAGAGAGGGTTCCTATGGCTACACCTTC. The V gene is TRBV30, the J gene TRBJ1-2; no clear D gene. CDR3 length equals 12 residues. Germline V CDR1 and CDR2: GTSNPN, SVGIG (reference sequence). V was pared by 3 bases and J by 4 bases, with 9 bases between.

This chain joins TRBV7-9 and TRBJ2-7; 7 nucleotides line up with TRBD1. With V trimmed by 5 bases and J by 6 bases, 7 bases remained unmatched. The CDR3 is 13 residues long. CDR1 and CDR2 (germline): SEHNR, FQNEAQ (reference sequence). CDR3 sequence: CASSHTGVGEQYF. The DNA of the CDR3 is TGTGCCAGCAGCCACACAGGGGTGGGCGAGCAGTACTTC.

J is TRBJ2-4 and V is TRBV2; tentative D call: TRBD1 (6 bases). Trimming left V 2 bases short and J 8 bases short, with 16 bases between. The CDR3 loop spans 15 amino acids. Germline V lookup: CDR1 SNHLY, CDR2 FYNNEI. In DNA, the CDR3 is TGTGCCAGCAGTGAATCGGCTTATACAGGGTACATTCAGTACTTC. It specifies CASSESAYTGYIQYF. The complete variable domain, with remaining parts taken from reference TRBV2 and TRBJ2-4, reads EPEVTQTPSHQVTQMGQEVILRCVPISNHLYFYWYRQILGQKVEFLVSFYNNEISEKSEIFDDQFSVERPDGSNFTLKIRSTKLEDSAMYFCASSESAYTGYIQYFGAGTRLSVL.

The V and J genes are TRBV10-2 and TRBJ2-2; D gene unclear. This CDR3 spans 10 amino acids. Germline V gene lookup returns CDR1 WSHSY and CDR2 SAAADI. V shed 8 bases and J shed 6 bases, with 4 bases lying between them. The CDR3: CASRAGELFF. The CDR3 DNA is TGCGCCAGCCGGGCCGGGGAGCTGTTTTTT.

This chain connects TRBV2 to TRBJ1-2, with D perhaps TRBD1 (5 bases). Trimming took 10 bases from V and 2 from J, leaving 11 bases between them. The CDR3 length is 12 residues. Germline V gene data show CDR1 as SNHLY and CDR2 as FYNNEI. The CDR3 protein is CATRDRNYGYTF. CDR3 nucleotides: TGTGCCACCAGAGACAGAAACTATGGCTACACCTTC.

The V call is TRBV28, the J call TRBJ1-2, with 9 nucleotides matching TRBD1. Trimming took 6 bases from V and 5 from J; bases not matched to a gene: 4. This CDR3 region has 13 residues. Per germline, CDR1 MDHEN and CDR2 SYDVKM. The CDR3 protein is CASSFGQGYGYTF. The CDR3 DNA follows: TGTGCCAGCAGCTTCGGACAGGGGTATGGCTACACCTTC.

This chain joins TRBV11-2 and TRBJ1-4, with D possibly being TRBD1 (6 bases). CDR1 and CDR2 (germline): SGHAT, FQNNGV. There are 16 residues in the CDR3. Trimming took 4 bases from V and 8 from J, leaving 20 bases between them. The CDR3 spells CASSSLANRAVEKLFF. As DNA, the CDR3 is TGTGCCAGCAGCTCCCTCGCAAACAGGGCGGTGGAAAAACTGTTTTTT.

The rearrangement joins TRBV9 to TRBJ2-5; 12 bases line up with TRBD2. The CDR3 is 16 amino acids. Trimming took 1 base from V and 2 from J; bases not matched to a gene: 3. The germline CDR1 and CDR2 sequences are SGDLS and YYNGEE. The CDR3 bases are TGTGCCAGCAGCGTAACTGGACTAGCGGGACAAGAGACCCAGTACTTC. Its protein product is CASSVTGLAGQETQYF.

The chain recombines TRBV6-5 with TRBJ2-2, with D tentatively TRBD2 (5 bases). CDR3 length: 13 amino acids. Trimming took off 6 bases at V and 6 bases at J, with 11 bases between the two ends. In germline, CDR1 is MNHEY, CDR2 SVGAGI. The chain's CDR3 is CASSRTSAGELFF. The CDR3 DNA is TGTGCCAGCAGCCGGACTTCGGCCGGGGAGCTGTTTTTT.

This CDR3 reads CASSRLAGGSNEQFF. CDR3 nucleotides: TGCGCCAGCAGCCGACTAGCGGGAGGGAGCAATGAGCAGTTCTTC. This chain uses TRBV10-2 with TRBJ2-1; 14 bases are a match to TRBD2. This CDR3 region has 15 residues. Unmatched junction bases numbered 4, after V lost 6 bases and J lost 6 bases. Germline CDR1 is WSHSY and CDR2 is SAAADI.